The 15 T cell receptor beta chains reported below all come from one sample, sequenced in a study of control samples from healthy donors and cancer patients (dated by TCRdb to 2018 to 2020). Libraries were made using the immunoSEQ multiplex PCR assay. In TCRdb, the immuneACCESS table is reduced to in-frame sequences with V and J assigned. These tables do not hold every clone; where another copy was compared, an unresolved V gene accounts for under half, and the others remain unexplained. Recorded for this sample are approximately 170,000 clones; roughly 88% of them occurred a single time. Roughly 5.3% of the sample belongs to the ten largest clones. Sequencing was carried out using blood. These receptors all stem from a woman younger than 45 in good health.

The sample holds a few counts of this clone. The chain couples TRBV7-9 to TRBJ1-1; perhaps TRBD1 as D (5 bases). V was clipped by 2 bases and J by 1 base, with 11 bases between them. The germline V gene has CDR1 SEHNR and CDR2 FQNEAQ (reference sequence). The CDR3 covers 15 residues. The CDR3 bases are TGTGCCAGCAGCTTATTCGCCGGGGGGAACACTGAAGCTTTCTTT. Its translation is CASSLFAGGNTEAFF.

In DNA form, the CDR3 reads TGTGCCAGCAGCACCCATTTGGGCCCCTTTAATTCACCCCTCCACTTT. Translated: CASSTHLGPFNSPLHF. The chain combines TRBV3-1 (or the pseudogene TRBV3-2) with TRBJ1-6; no reliable D call. V shed 5 bases and J shed 6 bases, with 17 bases lying between them. CDR1 and CDR2 from the germline V gene are LGHDT and YNNKEL (reference sequence). This CDR3 contains 16 residues.

This chain uses TRBV4-1 with TRBJ2-1; 8 nucleotides align to TRBD2. The junction had 5 bases not matched to a gene; V was cut back by 4 bases and J by 3 bases. This CDR3 has 15 residues. CDR1 is MGHRA and CDR2 is YSYEKL in the germline V gene. CDR3 coding DNA: TGCGCCAGCAGCCCCCCCGGGACTAGCTACAATGAGCAGTTCTTC. Its protein product is CASSPPGTSYNEQFF.

The CDR3 DNA reads TGTGCCAGCAGCTGGCCCCTCCACGCTACAGATACGCAGTATTTT. It encodes CASSWPLHATDTQYF. The V gene is TRBV11-2, the J gene TRBJ2-3; D remains ambiguous. Germline CDR1 and CDR2: SGHAT and FQNNGV. V was cut by 4 bases and J by 3 bases, with 14 bases left in between. This CDR3 has 15 residues.

The chain carries TRBV2 and TRBJ2-3, with TRBD2 matching 11 bases. The CDR3 spans 16 residues. CDR1 and CDR2 (germline): SNHLY, FYNNEI. With V trimmed by 5 bases and J by 5 bases, 9 bases remained unmatched. The DNA for the CDR3 is TGTGCCAGCAGTACCTTAGCGGGGGGGCCGTTAGATACGCAGTATTTT. Protein: CASSTLAGGPLDTQYF.

The chain combines TRBV19 with TRBJ2-6; no firm D call. The CDR3 contains 15 residues. Per the germline V gene, CDR1 is LNHDA and CDR2 is SQIVND (reference sequence). The V and J ends lost 1 base and 0 bases respectively, with 4 bases between them. CDR3 DNA sequence: TGTGCCAGTAGTATAGGGTACTCTGGGGCCAACGTCCTGACTTTC. Translated: CASSIGYSGANVLTF.

This clone appeared once. The chain links TRBV5-4 to TRBJ2-7; 8 bases fit TRBD2. Germline V lookup: CDR1 SGHNT, CDR2 YYREEE (reference sequence). This CDR3 is built from 14 residues. The J segment lost 2 bases and the V segment lost 2 bases, leaving 3 bases of the junction unmatched. The CDR3 bases are TGTGCCAGCAGCTTAGCGGGGGTTACCTACGAGCAGTACGTC. Its protein is CASSLAGVTYEQYV.

Concerning this clone: A read error may account for a junction end that differs from germline. The J gene is TRBJ1-5, the V gene TRBV29-1, with a weak D call TRBD1 (5 bases). This CDR3 comprises 14 residues. Germline CDR1 SQVTM, CDR2 ANQGSEA. CDR3 loop: CSVKDSFSNQPQHF. The CDR3 coding sequence is TGCAGCGTTAAAGACAGTTTTAGCAATCAGCCCCAGCATTTT.

The gene calls are TRBV19 and TRBJ1-5; D not certain. Trimming shortened V by 7 bases and J by 7 bases, and 23 bases separated the two germline ends. Germline values: CDR1 LNHDA, CDR2 SQIVND (reference sequence). The CDR3 is made up of 16 amino acids. The CDR3 is CASTPNRKGLGQPQHF. The CDR3 DNA reads TGTGCCAGTACCCCAAACCGCAAGGGTCTTGGCCAGCCCCAGCATTTT. Based on the CDR3 plus reference TRBV19 and TRBJ1-5, the full variable domain is DGGITQSPKYLFRKEGQNVTLSCEQNLNHDAMYWYRQDPGQGLRLIYYSQIVNDFQKGDIAEGYSVSREKKESFPLTVTSAQKNPTAFYLCASTPNRKGLGQPQHFGDGTRLSIL.

The V gene is TRBV9, the J gene TRBJ2-7; 10 bases are shared with TRBD2. The CDR3 runs 15 residues. The germline V gene encodes CDR1 SGDLS and CDR2 YYNGEE. The junction had 6 bases not matched to a gene; V was cut back by 0 bases and J by 6 bases. In DNA, the CDR3 is TGTGCCAGCAGCGTAGGATCTAGCGGGGGATTCGAGCAGTACTTC. Amino acids: CASSVGSSGGFEQYF.

This clone was seen a handful of times. This chain links TRBV7-9 with TRBJ1-5; D is uncertain. CDR3 length: 14 residues. Per germline, CDR1 SEHNR and CDR2 FQNEAQ (reference sequence). Trimming cost V 5 bases and J 4 bases, with 12 bases left between them. The CDR3 region has the DNA TGTGCCAGCAGCGAAGCCCGGGGAAATCAGCCCCAGCATTTT. Amino acids: CASSEARGNQPQHF.

This chain uses TRBV20-1 with TRBJ2-7, with D tentatively TRBD1 (6 bases). CDR3 size: 13 residues. Germline lookup yields CDR1 DFQATT and CDR2 SNEGSKA (reference sequence). Trimming shortened V by 3 bases and J by 1 base, and 10 bases separated the two germline ends. The CDR3 nucleotides are TGCAGTGCTAGTAGTGGACAGTCCTACGAGCAGTACTTC. Its translation is CSASSGQSYEQYF.

This rearrangement joins TRBV2 to TRBJ2-2; unclear D gene. Germline lookup yields CDR1 SNHLY and CDR2 FYNNEI. V was shortened by 4 bases and J by 0 bases, with 12 bases between the two germline ends. The CDR3 is 16 residues long. CDR3 sequence reads: CASSAASSSNTGELFF. The CDR3 DNA reads as TGTGCCAGCAGTGCCGCCTCCTCTTCGAACACCGGGGAGCTGTTTTTT.

The CDR3, as DNA: TGTGCCAGCAGCTCGCTCTCCTCGGCGGGGGGGCCGACAGATACGCAGTATTTT. Its protein product is CASSSLSSAGGPTDTQYF. The chain carries TRBV5-6 and TRBJ2-3; 9 bases agree with TRBD2. The germline gives CDR1 SGHDT, CDR2 YYEEEE. Losses at the gene ends were 3 bases for V and 3 bases for J; bases not matched to a gene: 14. The CDR3 is 18 residues long.

This clone was counted only a few times. The CDR3 region has the DNA TGTGCCAGCAGTGAGGAGGTACTTACCGGGGAGCTGTTTTTT. Translating gives CASSEEVLTGELFF. This chain joins TRBV2 and TRBJ2-2, with D possibly being TRBD2 (5 bases). The V end lost 3 bases, the J end lost 5 bases, and 10 bases lay between the germline ends. The germline V gene has CDR1 SNHLY and CDR2 FYNNEI. The CDR3 has 14 amino acids. The whole variable domain, remainder taken from reference TRBV2 and TRBJ2-2, is EPEVTQTPSHQVTQMGQEVILRCVPISNHLYFYWYRQILGQKVEFLVSFYNNEISEKSEIFDDQFSVERPDGSNFTLKIRSTKLEDSAMYFCASSEEVLTGELFFGEGSRLTVL.